What follows are 14 T cell receptor beta chains derived from one specimen sequenced in a study of T-cell memory formation after mild COVID-19. TCRdb re-called the 5' RACE reads through MiXCR, storing one row per CDR3 protein. The table shows around 29,000 distinct CDR3 sequences, with 12% occurring only once. The sample consisted of PBMCs or a T cell subset sorted from them (not recorded which). The receptors here all came from an adult woman who had mild COVID-19 (a few samples of this study predate the infection). Cell type and time point are not known.

Judged by abundance, this clonotype is medium-sized. The gene calls are TRBV7-9 and TRBJ2-3; D unresolved. Trimming removed 0 bases at V and 5 bases at J, with 12 bases between. Germline V gene sequence: CDR1 SEHNR, CDR2 FQNEAQ (reference sequence). This CDR3 is built from 15 residues. The chain's CDR3 is CASSLASAFGDTQYF. The CDR3 DNA is TGTGCCAGCAGCTTAGCGAGCGCTTTTGGAGATACGCAGTATTTT.

This clonotype was recorded many times. The chain links TRBV27 to TRBJ2-5, with unresolved D. V dropped 5 bases and J dropped 5 bases, with 15 bases sitting between them. CDR1 and CDR2 (germline): MNHEY, SMNVEV (reference sequence). This CDR3 is built from 14 residues. The CDR3 DNA reads TGTGCCAGCAGTCCAACCCCTCTCGCCGAGACCCAGTACTTC. Its translation: CASSPTPLAETQYF.

The J gene is TRBJ2-3, the V gene TRBV9; possibly TRBD2 for D (6 bases). CDR1 and CDR2 from the germline V gene are SGDLS and YYNGEE. There are 15 residues in the CDR3. V lost 2 bases to trimming and J lost 1 base, with 11 bases between them. For the CDR3, the DNA is TGTGCCAGCAGCGTTGACGGGGGACGCACAGATACGCAGTATTTT. Translated, it gives CASSVDGGRTDTQYF.

This clonotype occurred many times. The chain couples TRBV30 to TRBJ1-1; perhaps TRBD1 as D (6 bases). The CDR3 totals 14 residues. Trimming took off 4 bases at V and 1 base at J, with 13 bases between the two ends. The germline CDR1 and CDR2 sequences are GTSNPN and SVGIG (reference sequence). The CDR3 DNA sequence: TGTGCCTGGACAGGGGCGGTGCCGAACACTGAAGCTTTCTTT. As protein: CAWTGAVPNTEAFF.

The V gene is TRBV7-9, the J gene TRBJ2-1; D is tentatively TRBD1 or TRBD2 (5 bases each). Trimming removed 2 bases from V and 5 bases from J, with 10 bases in between. This CDR3 is 14 amino acids long. The V gene's germline CDR1 is SEHNR and CDR2 FQNEAQ (reference sequence). This chain's CDR3 is CASSLMGENNEQFF. The CDR3 DNA follows: TGTGCCAGCAGCTTAATGGGGGAGAACAATGAGCAGTTCTTC.

This clonotype has a handful of counts. This sequence joins TRBV4-1 and TRBJ1-2; 7 nucleotides agree with TRBD1. Germline V gene sequence: CDR1 MGHRA, CDR2 YSYEKL. Losses at the gene ends were 2 bases for V and 4 bases for J; bases not matched to a gene: 1. The CDR3 runs 13 residues. The CDR3 here is CASSQTGAYGYTF. CDR3 DNA: TGCGCCAGCAGCCAAACAGGGGCCTATGGCTACACCTTC.

Ten or more counts support this clonotype. This chain connects TRBV5-1 to TRBJ2-7; possibly TRBD1 for D (7 bases). V lost 3 bases and J lost 1, with 14 bases in between. Per the germline V gene, CDR1 is SGHRS and CDR2 is YFSETQ. The CDR3 consists of 15 residues. The CDR3 nucleotides read TGCGCCAGCAGCTACGGGCAGGGGGGATCCTACGAGCAGTACTTC. This codes for CASSYGQGGSYEQYF.

This clonotype has a count of ten or more. This chain uses TRBV6-2 or TRBV6-3 with TRBJ2-1; 8 bases are shared with TRBD1. CDR1 is MNHEY and CDR2 is SVGEGT in the germline V gene. This CDR3 has 15 amino acids. J gave up 6 bases and V 6 bases, and 10 bases lay outside the gene matches. The CDR3 coding sequence is TGTGCCAGCAGCCAGAGACAGGGGAACGTCAATGAGCAGTTCTTC. It is translated as CASSQRQGNVNEQFF.

This clonotype was recorded at least ten times. The V call is TRBV20-1, the J call TRBJ2-1; a weak D match, TRBD2 (5 bases). Trimming cost V 3 bases and J 5 bases, with 8 bases left between them. The germline V gene has CDR1 DFQATT and CDR2 SNEGSKA (reference sequence). The length of the CDR3 is 12 residues. Here the CDR3 DNA reads TGCAGTGCTAGCTCGAGGGACAATGAGCAGTTCTTC. Its translation: CSASSRDNEQFF.

This clonotype was seen at least ten times. The chain links TRBV20-1 to TRBJ2-7; a possible D gene is TRBD1 (6 bases). Germline CDR1 reads DFQATT; CDR2 reads SNEGSKA (reference sequence). Trimming shortened V by 6 bases and J by 7 bases, and 13 bases separated the two germline ends. The CDR3 totals 11 residues. The DNA for the CDR3 is TGCAGTGCCCCCTGGCAGGGGGAGCAGTACTTC. Translating it yields CSAPWQGEQYF.

Many counts were recorded for this clonotype. J is TRBJ2-7 and V is TRBV4-3, with 7 nucleotides matching TRBD1. CDR1 is LGHNA, CDR2 YSLEER, per germline. This CDR3 contains 16 residues. J was trimmed by 4 bases and V by 0 bases; bases with no gene match: 9. CDR3 loop: CASSQDLLSGGYEQYF. CDR3 DNA: TGCGCCAGCAGCCAAGATTTACTCTCAGGGGGTTACGAGCAGTACTTC.

The sample holds many counts of this clonotype. The chain has TRBV7-8 and TRBJ1-1; 7 bases line up with TRBD1. The junction had 1 base not matched to a gene; V was cut back by 0 bases and J by 0 bases. This CDR3 has 15 amino acids. The V gene's germline CDR1 is SGHVS and CDR2 FQNEAQ. The CDR3 sequence is CASSLAGQVNTEAFF. The DNA for the CDR3 is TGTGCCAGCAGCTTAGCCGGACAGGTGAACACTGAAGCTTTCTTT.

This clonotype was detected many times. The V gene is TRBV6-1, the J gene TRBJ2-5; TRBD2 agrees at 8 bases. The CDR3 spans 18 residues. CDR1 and CDR2 (germline): MNHNS, SASEGT. V trimming: 0 bases; J trimming: 0 bases; junction bases outside the gene matches: 9. Written as DNA, the CDR3 is TGTGCCAGCAGTGAAGCGCGTTGGGCGGGAGGAAACCAAGAGACCCAGTACTTC. It translates to CASSEARWAGGNQETQYF.

This clonotype was seen repeatedly, ten times or more. The rearrangement links TRBV6-6 to TRBJ2-2; D ambiguous. Trimming took 6 bases from V and 6 from J, leaving 11 bases between them. The CDR3 spans 13 residues. CDR1 is MNHNY, CDR2 SVGAGI, per germline (reference sequence). CDR3 residues: CASSPLNPGELFF. The CDR3, as DNA: TGTGCCAGCAGCCCCCTAAATCCCGGGGAGCTGTTTTTT.